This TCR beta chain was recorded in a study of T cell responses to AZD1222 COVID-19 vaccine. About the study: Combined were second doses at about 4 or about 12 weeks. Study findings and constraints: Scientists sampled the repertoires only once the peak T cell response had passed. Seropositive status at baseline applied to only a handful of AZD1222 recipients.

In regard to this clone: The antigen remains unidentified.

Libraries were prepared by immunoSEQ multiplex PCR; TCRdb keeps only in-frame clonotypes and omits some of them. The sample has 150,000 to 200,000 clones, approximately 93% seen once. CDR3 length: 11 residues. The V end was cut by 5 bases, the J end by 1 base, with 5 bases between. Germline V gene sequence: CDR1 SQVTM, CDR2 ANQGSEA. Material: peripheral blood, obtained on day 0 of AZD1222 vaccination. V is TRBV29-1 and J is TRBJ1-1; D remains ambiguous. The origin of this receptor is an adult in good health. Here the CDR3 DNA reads TGCAGCGTTAATACGAACACTGAAGCTTTCTTT. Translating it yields CSVNTNTEAFF.